This TCR beta chain was identified in a study of Ad26.COV2.S vaccination and SARS-CoV-2 variants. Study overall: Ad26.COV2.S was injected intramuscularly once or twice, 56 days apart.

Trimming cost V 0 bases and J 5 bases, with 14 bases left between them. The CDR3 is 15 amino acids. Germline assignment: CDR1 SGHRS and CDR2 YFSETQ. Profiled with immunoSEQ multiplex PCR; TCRdb holds only in-frame clones, not every one. Of a few hundred thousand clones in the sample, 90% were seen once. The count of this clone is one. Antigen: not known. As to treatment: around 19 received Ad26.COV2.S at low or high dose, single or two shots; several received placebo; per-sample allocation not given. It was on day 63 after the first vaccine or placebo injection that samples were taken. Donation was by an adult aged 18-55 years who was in Boston. Study-wide findings and caveats: The TCR-based breadth and depth measures might underestimate overall T cell responses. Similar non-spike TCR breadth was observed in recipients of vaccine and of placebo.

This material consisted of peripheral blood, taken in a trial of Ad26.COV2.S vaccine versus placebo. The clonotype comes from a person aged 18-65 years who received the Ad26.COV2.S COVID-19 vaccine or a placebo. The V gene is TRBV5-1, the J gene TRBJ2-5, with no clear D. The CDR3 loop is CASSLAPSHGETQYF. The CDR3 DNA is TGCGCCAGCAGCTTGGCCCCGAGCCACGGGGAGACCCAGTACTTC.